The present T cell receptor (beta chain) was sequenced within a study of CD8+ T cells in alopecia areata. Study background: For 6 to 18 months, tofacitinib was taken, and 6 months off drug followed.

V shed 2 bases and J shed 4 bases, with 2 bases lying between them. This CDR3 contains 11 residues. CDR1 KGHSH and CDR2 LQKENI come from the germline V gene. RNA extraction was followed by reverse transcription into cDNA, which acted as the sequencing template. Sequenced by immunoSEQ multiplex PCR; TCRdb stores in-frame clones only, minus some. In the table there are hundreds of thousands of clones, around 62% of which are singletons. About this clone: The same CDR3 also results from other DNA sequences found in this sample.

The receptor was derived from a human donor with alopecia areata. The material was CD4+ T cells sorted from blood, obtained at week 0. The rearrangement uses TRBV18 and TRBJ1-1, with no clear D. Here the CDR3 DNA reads TGTGCCAGCTCACCAGGCACTGAAGCTTTCTTT. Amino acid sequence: CASSPGTEAFF.